This TCR beta chain was captured in a study of T-cell memory formation after mild COVID-19. Study in general: TCR clusters mostly belonged to single donors.

As concerns this clonotype: The antigen is not known.

5'RACE primed at constant segments yielded TCR alpha and TCR beta cDNA libraries bearing sample barcodes and UMIs. Using its own MiXCR run on the 5' RACE reads, TCRdb lists one record per CDR3 protein. The sample records 250,000 or so distinct CDR3 sequences, approximately 10% being singletons. V was shortened by 5 bases and J by 3 bases, with 17 bases between the two germline ends. The germline V gene encodes CDR1 SQVTM and CDR2 ANQGSEA. The CDR3 is 15 residues long. Study-wide findings and caveats: The CD4+ clones that contracted clustered mainly within CM and EM, and the CD8+ clones concentrated in EMRA. The authors left the SARS-CoV-2 specificity of second-wave clones peaking on day 37 unconfirmed.

The receptor was isolated from a man between 18 and 35 years old who had mild COVID-19 (a few samples of this study predate the infection). Cell type and time point are not known. This chain links TRBV29-1 with TRBJ1-5; D gene ambiguous. The source material was PBMCs or a T cell subset sorted from them (not recorded which). CDR3 sequence (DNA): TGCAGCGTTAAAGGCCCTCGAAGGGTCAATCAGCCCCAGCATTTT. Translation gives CSVKGPRRVNQPQHF.